This TCR beta chain was identified during a study of blood T cell repertoires in COVID-19. In the authors' workflow: By means of reference gene primer amplification, nucleated cell counts were estimated. Method: immunoSEQ multiplex PCR; TCRdb's copy keeps in-frame clones and lacks some. The V and J calls and clone size come from that table; D and trimming were worked out from the DNA. The sample holds about 82,000 clones, 75% to 85% seen once. The sequenced sample consisted of peripheral blood. The receptor's source is a man in his sixties with COVID-19, enrolled during active disease.

The CDR3 DNA sequence: TGTGCCAGCAGCTCGACACCTGGAAACTATGGCTACACCTTC. Its protein is CASSSTPGNYGYTF. The chain combines TRBV7-2 with TRBJ1-2; D not certain. The CDR3 is 14 amino acids. Germline V gives CDR1 SGHTA, CDR2 FQGNSA. The V gene lost 4 bases and the J gene lost 2 bases, with 11 bases spanning the gap. Complete variable domain (other parts from reference TRBV7-2 and TRBJ1-2): GAGVSQSPSNKVTEKGKDVELRCDPISGHTALYWYRQSLGQGLEFLIYFQGNSAPDKSGLPSDRFSAERTGGSVSTLTIQRTQQEDSAVYLCASSSTPGNYGYTFGSGTRLTVV.